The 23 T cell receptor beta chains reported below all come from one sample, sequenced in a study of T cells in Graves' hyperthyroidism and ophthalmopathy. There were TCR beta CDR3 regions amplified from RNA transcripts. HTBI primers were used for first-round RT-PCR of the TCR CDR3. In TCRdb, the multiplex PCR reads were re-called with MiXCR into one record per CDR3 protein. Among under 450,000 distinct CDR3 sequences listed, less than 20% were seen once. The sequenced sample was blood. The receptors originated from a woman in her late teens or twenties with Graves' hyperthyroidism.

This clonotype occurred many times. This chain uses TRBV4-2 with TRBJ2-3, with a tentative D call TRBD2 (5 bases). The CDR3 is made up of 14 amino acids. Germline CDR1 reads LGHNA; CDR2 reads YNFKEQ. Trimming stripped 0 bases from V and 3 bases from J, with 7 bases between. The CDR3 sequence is CASSQDTGTDTQYF. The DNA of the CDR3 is TGTGCCAGCAGCCAAGATACGGGAACAGATACGCAGTATTTT.

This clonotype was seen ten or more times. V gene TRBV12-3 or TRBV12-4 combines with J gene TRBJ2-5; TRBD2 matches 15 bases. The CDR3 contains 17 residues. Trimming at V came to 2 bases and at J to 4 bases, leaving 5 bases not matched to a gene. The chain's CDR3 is CASSLRRTSGGGETQYF. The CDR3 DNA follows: TGTGCCAGCAGTTTAAGGCGGACTAGCGGGGGGGGAGAGACCCAGTACTTC.

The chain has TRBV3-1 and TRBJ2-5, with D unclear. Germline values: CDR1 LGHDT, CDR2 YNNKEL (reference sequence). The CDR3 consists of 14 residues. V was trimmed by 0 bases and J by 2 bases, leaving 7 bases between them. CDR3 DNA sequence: TGTGCCAGCAGCCAAGAATACGAACAAGAGACCCAGTACTTC. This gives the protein CASSQEYEQETQYF.

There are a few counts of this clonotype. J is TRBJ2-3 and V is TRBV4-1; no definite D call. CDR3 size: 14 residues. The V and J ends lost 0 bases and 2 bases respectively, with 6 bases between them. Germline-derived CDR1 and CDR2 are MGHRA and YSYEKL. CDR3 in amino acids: CASSQDSLTDTQYF. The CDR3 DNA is TGCGCCAGCAGCCAAGATTCCCTCACAGATACGCAGTATTTT.

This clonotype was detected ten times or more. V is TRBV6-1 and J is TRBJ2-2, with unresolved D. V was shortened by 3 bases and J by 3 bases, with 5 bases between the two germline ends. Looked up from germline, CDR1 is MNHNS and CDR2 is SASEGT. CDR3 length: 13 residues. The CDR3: CASSDVYTGELFF. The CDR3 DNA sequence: TGTGCCAGCAGTGATGTCTACACCGGGGAGCTGTTTTTT.

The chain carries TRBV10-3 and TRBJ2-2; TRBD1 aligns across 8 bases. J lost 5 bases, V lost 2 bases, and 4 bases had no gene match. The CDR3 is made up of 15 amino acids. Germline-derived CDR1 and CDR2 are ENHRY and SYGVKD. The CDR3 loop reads CAISEPDRATGELFF. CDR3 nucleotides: TGTGCCATCAGTGAGCCGGACAGGGCTACCGGGGAGCTGTTTTTT.

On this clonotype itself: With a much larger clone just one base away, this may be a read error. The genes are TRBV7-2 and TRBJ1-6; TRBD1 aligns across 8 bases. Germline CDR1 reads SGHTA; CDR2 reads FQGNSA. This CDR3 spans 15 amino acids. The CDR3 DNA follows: TGTGTCAGCAGCGGAGGGACAGGAGCGAATTCACCCCTCCACTTT. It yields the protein CVSSGGTGANSPLHF.

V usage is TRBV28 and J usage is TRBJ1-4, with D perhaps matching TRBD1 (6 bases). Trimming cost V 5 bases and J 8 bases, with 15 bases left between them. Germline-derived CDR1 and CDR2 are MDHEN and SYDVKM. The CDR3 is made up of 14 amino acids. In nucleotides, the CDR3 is TGTGCCAGCAGTCCGCCAGGGGCGGGGGAAAAACTGTTTTTT. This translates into CASSPPGAGEKLFF.

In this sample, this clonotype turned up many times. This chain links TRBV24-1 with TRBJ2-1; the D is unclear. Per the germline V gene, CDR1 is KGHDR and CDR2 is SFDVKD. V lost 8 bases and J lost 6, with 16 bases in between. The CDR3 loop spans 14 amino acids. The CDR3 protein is CATIGTGPLNEQFF. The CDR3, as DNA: TGTGCCACCATTGGTACCGGACCACTCAATGAGCAGTTCTTC.

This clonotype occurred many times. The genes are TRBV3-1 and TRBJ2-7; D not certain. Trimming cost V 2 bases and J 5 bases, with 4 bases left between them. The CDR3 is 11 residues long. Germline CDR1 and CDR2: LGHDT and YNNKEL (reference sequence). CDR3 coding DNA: TGTGCCAGCAGCCAACGGCACGAGCAGTACTTC. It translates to CASSQRHEQYF.

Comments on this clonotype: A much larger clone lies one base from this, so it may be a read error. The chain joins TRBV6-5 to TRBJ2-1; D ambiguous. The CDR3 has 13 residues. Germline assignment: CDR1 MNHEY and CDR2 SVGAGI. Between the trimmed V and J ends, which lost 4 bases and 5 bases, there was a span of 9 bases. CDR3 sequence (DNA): TGTGCCAGCAGTTTCGGTGACGACAATGAGCAGTTCTTC. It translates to CASSFGDDNEQFF.

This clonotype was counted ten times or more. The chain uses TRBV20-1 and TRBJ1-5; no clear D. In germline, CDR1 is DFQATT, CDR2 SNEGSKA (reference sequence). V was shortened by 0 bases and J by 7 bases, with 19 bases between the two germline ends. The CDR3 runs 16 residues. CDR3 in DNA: TGCAGTGCTAGAGATTCCAGCAGAGGTGCGGAACAGCCCCAGCATTTT. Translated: CSARDSSRGAEQPQHF.

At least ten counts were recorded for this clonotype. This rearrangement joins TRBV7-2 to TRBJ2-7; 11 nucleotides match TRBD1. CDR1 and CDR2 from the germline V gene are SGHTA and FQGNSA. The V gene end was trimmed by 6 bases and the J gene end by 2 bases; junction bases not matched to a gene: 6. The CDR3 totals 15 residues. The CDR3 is CASSRLGQGAYEQYF. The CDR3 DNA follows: TGTGCCAGCAGTCGGCTGGGACAGGGGGCCTACGAGCAGTACTTC. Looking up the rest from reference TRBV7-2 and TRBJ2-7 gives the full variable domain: GAGVSQSPSNKVTEKGKDVELRCDPISGHTALYWYRQSLGQGLEFLIYFQGNSAPDKSGLPSDRFSAERTGGSVSTLTIQRTQQEDSAVYLCASSRLGQGAYEQYFGPGTRLTVT.

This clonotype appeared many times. The CDR3 here is CASSYGGNGNQPQHF. The CDR3, as DNA: TGTGCCAGCAGTTACGGGGGGAACGGCAATCAGCCCCAGCATTTT. The chain joins TRBV6-5 to TRBJ1-5; D might be TRBD1 (5 bases). V dropped 2 bases and J dropped 2 bases, with 10 bases sitting between them. Germline CDR1 reads MNHEY; CDR2 reads SVGAGI. This CDR3 has 15 amino acids.

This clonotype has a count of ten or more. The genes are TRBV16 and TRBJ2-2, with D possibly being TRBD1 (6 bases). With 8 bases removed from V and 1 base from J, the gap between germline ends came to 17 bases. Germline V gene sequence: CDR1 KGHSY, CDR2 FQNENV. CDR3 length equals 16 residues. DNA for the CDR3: TGTGCCAGCGCGATCACCGGGACAAAGAACACCGGGGAGCTGTTTTTT. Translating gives CASAITGTKNTGELFF.

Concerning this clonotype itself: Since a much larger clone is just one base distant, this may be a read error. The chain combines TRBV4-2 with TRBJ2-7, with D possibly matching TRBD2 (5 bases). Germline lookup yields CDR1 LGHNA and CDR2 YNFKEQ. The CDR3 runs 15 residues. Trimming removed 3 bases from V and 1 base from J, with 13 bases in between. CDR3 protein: CASSHRLSGSYEQYF. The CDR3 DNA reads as TGTGCCAGCAGCCATAGACTATCGGGGTCCTACGAGCAGTACTTC.

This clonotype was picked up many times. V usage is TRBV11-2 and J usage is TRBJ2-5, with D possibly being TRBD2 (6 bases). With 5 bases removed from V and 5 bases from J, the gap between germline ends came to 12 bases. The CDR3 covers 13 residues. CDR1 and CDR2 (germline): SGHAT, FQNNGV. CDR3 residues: CASSLGLEETQYF. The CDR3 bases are TGTGCCAGCAGCCTGGGACTGGAGGAGACCCAGTACTTC.

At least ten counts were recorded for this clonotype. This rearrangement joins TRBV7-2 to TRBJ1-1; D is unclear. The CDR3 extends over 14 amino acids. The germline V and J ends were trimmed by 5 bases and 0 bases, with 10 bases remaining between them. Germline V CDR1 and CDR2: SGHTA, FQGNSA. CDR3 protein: CASSVALVNTEAFF. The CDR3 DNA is TGTGCCAGCAGCGTTGCGTTGGTGAACACTGAAGCTTTCTTT.

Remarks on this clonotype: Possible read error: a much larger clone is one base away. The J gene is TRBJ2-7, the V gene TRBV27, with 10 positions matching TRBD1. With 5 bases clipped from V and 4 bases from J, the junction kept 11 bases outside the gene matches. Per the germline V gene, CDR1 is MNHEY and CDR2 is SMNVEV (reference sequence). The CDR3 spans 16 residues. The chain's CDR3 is CASSLKWTGGGYEQYF. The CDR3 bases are TGTGCCAGCAGTCTTAAGTGGACAGGGGGAGGATACGAGCAGTACTTC.

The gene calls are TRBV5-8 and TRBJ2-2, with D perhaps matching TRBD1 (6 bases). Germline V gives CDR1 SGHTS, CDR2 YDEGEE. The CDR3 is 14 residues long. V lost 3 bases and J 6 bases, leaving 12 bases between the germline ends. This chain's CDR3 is CASSYGPGAGELFF. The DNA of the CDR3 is TGTGCCAGCAGCTACGGACCAGGGGCCGGGGAGCTGTTTTTT.

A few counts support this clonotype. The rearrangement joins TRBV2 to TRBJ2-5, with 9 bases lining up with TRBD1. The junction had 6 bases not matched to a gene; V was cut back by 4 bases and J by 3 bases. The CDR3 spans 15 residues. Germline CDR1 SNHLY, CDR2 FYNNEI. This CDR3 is CASSGDRELEETQYF. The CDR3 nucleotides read TGTGCCAGCAGTGGGGACAGGGAATTGGAAGAGACCCAGTACTTC.

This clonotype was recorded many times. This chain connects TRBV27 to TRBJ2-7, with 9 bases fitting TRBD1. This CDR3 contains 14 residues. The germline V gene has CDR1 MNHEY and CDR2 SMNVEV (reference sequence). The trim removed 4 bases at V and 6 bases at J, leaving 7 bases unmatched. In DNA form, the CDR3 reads TGTGCCAGCAGTTCCACGGACAGGGGCCTCGAGCAGTACTTC. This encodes CASSSTDRGLEQYF.

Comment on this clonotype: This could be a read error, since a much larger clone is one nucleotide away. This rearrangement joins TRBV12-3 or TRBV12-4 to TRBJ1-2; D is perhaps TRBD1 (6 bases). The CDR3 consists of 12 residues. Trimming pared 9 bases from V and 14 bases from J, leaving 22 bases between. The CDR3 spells CASRVRGGAGTF. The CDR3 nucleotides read TGTGCCAGTAGAGTCAGGGGAGGGGCAGGGACCTTC.